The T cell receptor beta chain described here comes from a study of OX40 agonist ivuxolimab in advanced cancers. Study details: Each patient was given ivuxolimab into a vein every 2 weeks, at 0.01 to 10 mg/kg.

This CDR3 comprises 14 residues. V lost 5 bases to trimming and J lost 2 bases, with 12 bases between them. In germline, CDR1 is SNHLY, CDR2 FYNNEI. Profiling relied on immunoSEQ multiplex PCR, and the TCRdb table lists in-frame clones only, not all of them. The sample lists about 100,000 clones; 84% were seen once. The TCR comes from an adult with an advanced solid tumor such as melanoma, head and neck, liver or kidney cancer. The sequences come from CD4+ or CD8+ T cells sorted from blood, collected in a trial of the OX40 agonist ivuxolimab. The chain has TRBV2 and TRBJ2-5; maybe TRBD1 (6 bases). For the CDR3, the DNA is TGTGCCAGCAGTTTAGACAGGAGGCAAGAGACCCAGTACTTC. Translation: CASSLDRRQETQYF.